The next 19 T cell receptor beta chains were all read from a single sample in a study of T cell responses to AZD1222 COVID-19 vaccine. Measured with immunoSEQ multiplex PCR; TCRdb has only the in-frame clones, and not every one. The data contain approximately 98,000 clones, approximately 86% of them singletons. The material was peripheral blood, obtained on day 0 of AZD1222 vaccination. The receptors come from an adult in good health.

This clone was picked up a small number of times. One junction end does not reproduce the germline sequence, and a read error may be involved. V is TRBV3-1 (or the pseudogene TRBV3-2) and J is TRBJ1-3, with D maybe TRBD1 (6 bases). The CDR3 covers 12 residues. Germline CDR1 is LGHDT and CDR2 is YNNKEL (reference sequence). CDR3 in amino acids: CASSQGHRVGHF. CDR3 coding DNA: TGTGCCAGCAGCCAAGGCCACAGGGTTGGTCATTTT.

The V and J genes are TRBV11-2 and TRBJ1-1; weak D call: TRBD1 (5 bases). Trimming left V 2 bases short and J 4 bases short, with 11 bases between. Germline V CDR1 and CDR2: SGHAT, FQNNGV. This CDR3 region has 14 residues. CDR3 sequence: CASSLSRGSTEAFF. CDR3 coding DNA: TGTGCCAGCAGCTTATCCCGGGGGAGCACTGAAGCTTTCTTT.

The chain employs TRBV29-1 and TRBJ2-3; maybe TRBD2 (6 bases). The CDR3 is 15 amino acids. Trimming took off 8 bases at V and 2 bases at J, with 20 bases between the two ends. Looked up from germline, CDR1 is SQVTM and CDR2 is ANQGSEA. The CDR3 DNA reads TGCAGCCTTATTCGGGACTCAAGATCCACAGATACGCAGTATTTT. Translation: CSLIRDSRSTDTQYF.

This rearrangement joins TRBV2 to TRBJ2-5; D tentatively reads TRBD1 or TRBD2 (5 bases each). Trimming stripped 1 base from V and 4 bases from J, with 19 bases between. The CDR3 extends over 17 amino acids. The germline V gene encodes CDR1 SNHLY and CDR2 FYNNEI. The CDR3 DNA reads as TGTGCCAGCAGTGAAGGGGTCCAGAGGGGCTCGGGAGAGACCCAGTACTTC. Translated, it gives CASSEGVQRGSGETQYF. Full variable domain (rest looked up from reference TRBV2 and TRBJ2-5): EPEVTQTPSHQVTQMGQEVILRCVPISNHLYFYWYRQILGQKVEFLVSFYNNEISEKSEIFDDQFSVERPDGSNFTLKIRSTKLEDSAMYFCASSEGVQRGSGETQYFGPGTRLLVL.

This clone was seen once. This chain links TRBV27 with TRBJ2-2, with D unresolved. Germline V gene sequence: CDR1 MNHEY, CDR2 SMNVEV (reference sequence). This CDR3 has 17 residues. Trimming removed 4 bases at V and 2 bases at J, with 17 bases between. This CDR3 is CASSSLDRRANTGELFF. DNA of the CDR3: TGTGCCAGCAGTTCCCTCGACCGACGGGCCAACACCGGGGAGCTGTTTTTT.

The chain couples TRBV12-3 or TRBV12-4 to TRBJ1-3; D is unresolved. V lost 6 bases and J 2 bases, leaving 8 bases between the germline ends. CDR3 length equals 13 residues. The chain's CDR3 is CASRPGAGNTIYF. The CDR3 nucleotides read TGTGCCAGCAGACCGGGTGCTGGAAACACCATATATTTT.

The CDR3 sequence is CASSYVPGRNFNYGYTF. In nucleotides, the CDR3 is TGTGCCAGCAGTTACGTCCCAGGGCGCAATTTCAACTATGGCTACACCTTC. This chain links TRBV6-2 or TRBV6-3 with TRBJ1-2, with a weak D call TRBD1 (5 bases). The CDR3 sequence is 17 residues long. Germline assignment: CDR1 MNHEY and CDR2 SVGEGT. Trimming left V 2 bases short and J 2 bases short, with 18 bases between.

This chain connects TRBV29-1 to TRBJ1-2; 9 nucleotides match TRBD1. The V segment lost 5 bases and the J segment 6 bases; nucleotides outside the gene matches: 7. The CDR3 runs to 13 residues. In germline, CDR1 is SQVTM, CDR2 ANQGSEA. The CDR3 DNA is TGCAGCGTTCCTGACAGGGGGATGCATGGCTACACCTTC. As protein: CSVPDRGMHGYTF. The full variable domain, completed using reference TRBV29-1 and TRBJ1-2, is SAVISQKPSRDICQRGTSLTIQCQVDSQVTMMFWYRQQPGQSLTLIATANQGSEATYESGFVIDKFPISRPNLTFSTLTVSNMSPEDSSIYLCSVPDRGMHGYTFGSGTRLTVV.

The genes are TRBV6-5 and TRBJ2-5; D perhaps matches TRBD2 (6 bases). The CDR3 covers 16 residues. Trimming cost V 0 bases and J 0 bases, with 11 bases left between them. The germline V gene encodes CDR1 MNHEY and CDR2 SVGAGI. Here the CDR3 DNA reads TGTGCCAGCAGTTACTCAGGCGGGGCCTACCAAGAGACCCAGTACTTC. It codes for CASSYSGGAYQETQYF.

V usage is TRBV18 and J usage is TRBJ2-7; the match to TRBD2 covers 7 bases. This CDR3 is 15 amino acids long. CDR1 and CDR2 from the germline V gene are KGHSH and LQKENI. Trimming removed 0 bases from V and 3 bases from J; junction bases left unmatched: 5. The CDR3 nucleotides read TGTGCCAGCTCACCACCGGGACTATCATTCTACGAGCAGTACTTC. This sequence encodes CASSPPGLSFYEQYF.

This clone has a single count. The V call is TRBV6-6, the J call TRBJ2-5; 9 bases are shared with TRBD1. V lost 5 bases, J lost 1 base, and 5 bases stayed unmatched. This CDR3 region has 15 residues. Germline CDR1 is MNHNY and CDR2 is SVGAGI (reference sequence). The CDR3 DNA sequence: TGTGCCAGCAGTCACCCGGGACAGGGCCAAGAGACCCAGTACTTC. Translating gives CASSHPGQGQETQYF.

The sample holds one count of this clone. V usage is TRBV7-9 and J usage is TRBJ1-6, with D hard to call. Germline V gives CDR1 SEHNR, CDR2 FQNEAQ (reference sequence). Trimming stripped 0 bases from V and 1 base from J, with 4 bases between. The CDR3 has 15 residues. CDR3 coding DNA: TGTGCCAGCAGCTTAGCGGGATCCTATAATTCACCCCTCCACTTT. It is translated as CASSLAGSYNSPLHF.

The chain carries TRBV2 and TRBJ1-1; D gene ambiguous. The CDR3 length is 12 residues. With 5 bases removed from V and 9 bases from J, the gap between germline ends came to 13 bases. In germline, CDR1 is SNHLY, CDR2 FYNNEI. CDR3 protein: CASSYNREKAFF. The CDR3 DNA reads TGTGCCAGCAGTTATAACAGAGAAAAAGCTTTCTTT.

The chain links TRBV6-5 to TRBJ2-6; no definite D call. The ends were cut back, 7 bases at V and 4 bases at J, with 8 bases in the middle. The CDR3 has 13 amino acids. In germline, CDR1 is MNHEY, CDR2 SVGAGI. CDR3 nucleotide sequence: TGTGCCAGCAATGCGAGGGGGGCCAACGTCCTGACTTTC. Translated, it gives CASNARGANVLTF.

The rearrangement joins TRBV9 to TRBJ2-5; 10 bases line up with TRBD2. The CDR3 covers 15 residues. The germline gives CDR1 SGDLS, CDR2 YYNGEE. V shed 3 bases and J 1 base; nucleotides not matched to a gene: 3. CDR3 amino acids: CASSETSGVQETQYF. CDR3 nucleotides: TGTGCCAGCAGCGAAACTAGCGGGGTCCAAGAGACCCAGTACTTC.

V usage is TRBV28 and J usage is TRBJ1-2, with D perhaps TRBD1 (5 bases). CDR1 is MDHEN and CDR2 is SYDVKM in the germline V gene. This CDR3 has 15 residues. V lost 4 bases and J lost 4, with 16 bases in between. The DNA for the CDR3 is TGTGCCAGCAGTTCGCCTCAGGGAACACCCTATGGCTACACCTTC. Translation gives CASSSPQGTPYGYTF.

The chain links TRBV11-2 to TRBJ2-2; 8 bases fit TRBD1. J was trimmed by 3 bases and V by 5 bases; bases with no gene match: 5. From germline, CDR1 is SGHAT and CDR2 FQNNGV. This CDR3 spans 15 amino acids. The CDR3 sequence is CASSLRGQDTGELFF. DNA for the CDR3: TGTGCCAGCAGCCTAAGGGGACAGGACACCGGGGAGCTGTTTTTT.

This chain links TRBV5-4 with TRBJ2-7; 8 nucleotides match TRBD2. The CDR3 is 15 residues long. Germline V gene sequence: CDR1 SGHNT, CDR2 YYREEE (reference sequence). With V trimmed by 2 bases and J by 4 bases, 8 bases remained unmatched. CDR3 bases: TGTGCCAGCAGCTTTCTCGGACTAGCTTCGTACGAGCAGTACTTC. Encoded protein: CASSFLGLASYEQYF.

A single count supports this clone. V and J are TRBV19 and TRBJ2-1; D unclear. V was trimmed by 3 bases and J by 8 bases, leaving 8 bases between them. Per germline, CDR1 LNHDA and CDR2 SQIVND (reference sequence). The CDR3 loop spans 12 amino acids. CDR3 residues: CASSIPRYEQFF. DNA for the CDR3: TGTGCCAGTAGTATCCCCCGTTATGAGCAGTTCTTC.